A single sample gave rise to the 32 T cell receptor beta chains below, sequenced in a study of cytomegalovirus exposure and HLA in healthy donors. With 60 Vbeta and 13 Jbeta primers, the PCR was carried out. The assay was immunoSEQ multiplex PCR, and TCRdb's table has in-frame clones only and misses some. Of some 100,000 clones in the sample, about 76% are singletons; the top ten hold less than 15%. Sequencing was done on a sample of PBMCs. The receptor set was obtained from a woman aged 35 to 49 in good health and CMV-seropositive.

The chain joins TRBV11-2 to TRBJ2-1; the match to TRBD1 covers 7 bases. CDR1 and CDR2 (germline): SGHAT, FQNNGV. CDR3 size: 14 residues. The trim removed 7 bases at V and 7 bases at J, leaving 10 bases unmatched. The CDR3 sequence is CASKYWTGGNEQFF. The CDR3 DNA reads TGTGCCAGCAAGTATTGGACAGGTGGTAATGAGCAGTTCTTC.

The chain employs TRBV9 and TRBJ1-5; tentatively, D is TRBD1 (5 bases). V was clipped by 0 bases and J by 6 bases, with 13 bases between them. CDR1 is SGDLS and CDR2 is YYNGEE in the germline V gene. The CDR3 spans 15 residues. Here the CDR3 reads CASSVGGEGSQPQHF. The DNA for the CDR3 is TGTGCCAGCAGCGTAGGGGGGGAGGGGAGTCAGCCCCAGCATTTT.

V usage is TRBV6-1 and J usage is TRBJ2-2, with 7 bases matching TRBD1. Trimming took 5 bases from V and 5 from J; bases not matched to a gene: 8. The CDR3 is made up of 15 amino acids. Looked up from germline, CDR1 is MNHNS and CDR2 is SASEGT. The CDR3 nucleotides are TGTGCCAGCAGTAAATACGGGACAGTTACCGGGGAGCTGTTTTTT. Amino acid sequence: CASSKYGTVTGELFF.

This clone has only a few counts. The chain employs TRBV20-1 and TRBJ1-1; D uncertain. V lost 0 bases to trimming and J lost 8 bases, with 7 bases between them. Germline values: CDR1 DFQATT, CDR2 SNEGSKA (reference sequence). The CDR3 sequence is 11 residues long. The CDR3 sequence: CSARDGREAFF. CDR3 nucleotides: TGCAGTGCTAGAGATGGGCGCGAAGCTTTCTTT.

In this sample, this clone turned up a few times. The rearrangement uses TRBV4-2 and TRBJ1-1; 10 nucleotides line up with TRBD1. Trimming at V came to 3 bases and at J to 5 bases, leaving 18 bases not matched to a gene. Germline lookup yields CDR1 LGHNA and CDR2 YNFKEQ. The CDR3 covers 19 residues. DNA for the CDR3: TGTGCCAGCAGCCAGGTCCATGGGGACAGGGGAAAAGGGAAAACTGAAGCTTTCTTT. It yields the protein CASSQVHGDRGKGKTEAFF.

This chain joins TRBV18 and TRBJ1-1; 7 bases match TRBD1. The V gene end was trimmed by 0 bases and the J gene end by 2 bases; junction bases not matched to a gene: 9. Germline V CDR1 and CDR2: KGHSH, LQKENI. The CDR3 runs to 17 residues. The chain's CDR3 is CASSPPGQYSVNTEAFF. For the CDR3, the DNA is TGTGCCAGCTCACCACCGGGACAGTACTCGGTTAACACTGAAGCTTTCTTT. The entire variable domain, with the rest obtained from reference TRBV18 and TRBJ1-1, is as follows: NAGVMQNPRHLVRRRGQEARLRCSPMKGHSHVYWYRQLPEEGLKFMVYLQKENIIDESGMPKERFSAEFPKEGPSILRIQQVVRGDSAAYFCASSPPGQYSVNTEAFFGQGTRLTVV.

The chain recombines TRBV19 with TRBJ1-2, with 7 bases lining up with TRBD1. The CDR3 has 14 amino acids. Germline V lookup: CDR1 LNHDA, CDR2 SQIVND (reference sequence). V shed 9 bases and J 2 bases; nucleotides not matched to a gene: 9. The CDR3 bases are TGTGCCAGCGCACCGGGACAGTGGAACTATGGCTACACCTTC. It is translated as CASAPGQWNYGYTF.

Note on this clone: One end of the junction fails to match germline, which may point to a read error. The chain is built from TRBV7-9 and TRBJ2-7; D uncertain. Germline loops: CDR1 SEHNR, CDR2 FQNEAQ (reference sequence). The CDR3 is 11 residues long. The CDR3 loop is CASSLPYELYF. CDR3 DNA: TGTGCCAGCAGCTTACCCTACGAGCTGTACTTC.

V usage is TRBV30 and J usage is TRBJ1-3; D unresolved. CDR3 length: 15 residues. Germline CDR1 and CDR2: GTSNPN and SVGIG (reference sequence). V dropped 3 bases and J dropped 0 bases, with 12 bases sitting between them. CDR3 bases: TGTGCCTGGAGCTATAAGCGGTCCTCTGGAAACACCATATATTTT. This translates into CAWSYKRSSGNTIYF.

The chain employs TRBV6-5 and TRBJ1-2; TRBD1 aligns across 11 bases. Germline assignment: CDR1 MNHEY and CDR2 SVGAGI. The V and J ends lost 10 bases and 8 bases, in that order; junction bases with no gene match: 9. The CDR3 is made up of 13 amino acids. CDR3 in amino acids: CATSWDRGEGYTF. The CDR3 nucleotides are TGTGCCACGTCCTGGGACAGGGGGGAAGGCTACACCTTC.

There are a few counts of this clone. V gene TRBV19 combines with J gene TRBJ2-1, with 8 bases lining up with TRBD1. Trimming removed 6 bases from V and 6 bases from J; junction bases left unmatched: 4. This CDR3 has 13 residues. Germline V CDR1 and CDR2: LNHDA, SQIVND (reference sequence). The CDR3 nucleotides read TGTGCCAGTAGACGAACAGGGGGCAATGAGCAGTTCTTC. Protein product: CASRRTGGNEQFF.

This clone was seen just once. This chain connects TRBV18 to TRBJ2-5, with a weak D call TRBD1 (7 bases). The V gene's germline CDR1 is KGHSH and CDR2 LQKENI. The CDR3 totals 16 residues. Trimming stripped 3 bases from V and 3 bases from J, with 17 bases between. In DNA, the CDR3 is TGTGCCAGCTCACCCCCAGGGGGAGCGGGCAAAGAGACCCAGTACTTC. This sequence encodes CASSPPGGAGKETQYF.

J is TRBJ1-3 and V is TRBV5-1; D gene unclear. Trimming removed 4 bases at V and 0 bases at J, with 8 bases between. Germline V gene sequence: CDR1 SGHRS, CDR2 YFSETQ. The CDR3 is 14 residues long. The CDR3 loop is CASSDTSSGNTIYF. CDR3 DNA sequence: TGCGCCAGCAGCGACACGAGCTCTGGAAACACCATATATTTT.

The chain couples TRBV15 to TRBJ1-6; perhaps TRBD1 as D (6 bases). Germline V gives CDR1 LNHNV, CDR2 YYDKDF (reference sequence). There are 15 residues in the CDR3. V lost 3 bases and J lost 5, with 11 bases in between. Here the CDR3 DNA reads TGTGCCACCAGCAGTGGGGGGGGCAATAATTCACCCCTCCACTTT. Its translation: CATSSGGGNNSPLHF.

This clone was seen just once. The chain is built from TRBV5-1 and TRBJ2-5, with 7 bases that match TRBD1. The CDR3 has 14 residues. With V trimmed by 4 bases and J by 4 bases, 7 bases remained unmatched. CDR1 and CDR2 from the germline V gene are SGHRS and YFSETQ. This CDR3 reads CASSPEGARETQYF. The DNA for the CDR3 is TGCGCCAGCAGCCCAGAGGGGGCCAGAGAGACCCAGTACTTC.

The CDR3 here is CASTYRNSNQPQHF. CDR3 nucleotides: TGTGCCAGCACCTACAGAAATAGCAATCAGCCCCAGCATTTT. V and J are TRBV5-6 and TRBJ1-5; D ambiguous. The CDR3 has 14 residues. The V and J ends lost 6 bases and 0 bases respectively, with 10 bases between them. Per germline, CDR1 SGHDT and CDR2 YYEEEE.

The chain carries TRBV19 and TRBJ2-6; tentatively, D is TRBD1 (5 bases). CDR1 LNHDA and CDR2 SQIVND come from the germline V gene (reference sequence). The CDR3 contains 13 residues. V was shortened by 11 bases and J by 4 bases, with 12 bases between the two germline ends. The CDR3 spells CASRVSGANVLTF. CDR3 in DNA: TGTGCCTCCAGGGTATCGGGGGCCAACGTCCTGACTTTC.

The chain has TRBV30 and TRBJ2-2, with TRBD2 as a possible D gene (6 bases). In germline, CDR1 is GTSNPN, CDR2 SVGIG (reference sequence). This CDR3 comprises 15 residues. Deletions cut 2 bases from V and 2 bases from J, with 12 bases between. This CDR3 is CAWSFPGTNTGELFF. The DNA for the CDR3 is TGTGCCTGGAGTTTCCCGGGGACTAACACCGGGGAGCTGTTTTTT.

The gene calls are TRBV27 and TRBJ1-1; 7 nucleotides align to TRBD1. V lost 5 bases and J lost 3; bases outside the gene matches: 9. The CDR3 contains 15 residues. CDR1 and CDR2 from the germline V gene are MNHEY and SMNVEV (reference sequence). In DNA, the CDR3 is TGTGCCAGCAGTCCCCAACAGGGGACCCACACTGAAGCTTTCTTT. Its protein product is CASSPQQGTHTEAFF.

The chain is built from TRBV2 and TRBJ1-1; TRBD1 matches at 8 bases. Unmatched junction bases numbered 7, after V lost 5 bases and J lost 11 bases. The CDR3 loop spans 12 amino acids. Germline CDR1 SNHLY, CDR2 FYNNEI. As DNA, the CDR3 is TGTGCCAGCAGTCGAGACAGGGGAGGGGCTTTCTTT. Encoded protein: CASSRDRGGAFF.

The CDR3 sequence is CEEWGGVTTEAFF. DNA for the CDR3: TGCGAAGAATGGGGGGGGGTGACCACTGAAGCTTTCTTT. The chain carries TRBV5-1 and TRBJ1-1; D might be TRBD1 (5 bases). The CDR3 spans 13 residues. Looked up from germline, CDR1 is SGHRS and CDR2 is YFSETQ. Drawing the rest from reference TRBV5-1 and TRBJ1-1, the complete variable domain is KAGVTQTPRYLIKTRGQQVTLSCSPISGHRSVSWYQQTPGQGLQFLFEYFSETQRNKGNFPGRFSGRQFSNSRSEMNVSTLELGDSALYLCEEWGGVTTEAFFGQGTRLTVV.

This clone was counted only a few times. In DNA, the CDR3 is TGTGCCAGTAGTTCTCAGTTTAATGAAAAACTGTTTTTT. Its translation is CASSSQFNEKLFF. This chain links TRBV19 with TRBJ1-4; no definite D call. The CDR3 extends over 13 amino acids. The germline CDR1 and CDR2 sequences are LNHDA and SQIVND (reference sequence). Trimming cost V 5 bases and J 4 bases, with 8 bases left between them.

This chain joins TRBV7-9 and TRBJ2-5, with 7 positions matching TRBD1. Germline V gene sequence: CDR1 SEHNR, CDR2 FQNEAQ (reference sequence). The CDR3 has 17 residues. Trimming removed 0 bases from V and 2 bases from J; junction bases left unmatched: 9. CDR3 protein: CASSLAETRQGQETQYF. CDR3 bases: TGTGCCAGCAGCTTAGCTGAAACCCGACAGGGTCAAGAGACCCAGTACTTC.

The rearrangement links TRBV19 to TRBJ2-5, with D possibly being TRBD1 (6 bases). This CDR3 comprises 14 residues. Germline CDR1 LNHDA, CDR2 SQIVND (reference sequence). V was clipped by 1 base and J by 3 bases, with 9 bases between them. In DNA form, the CDR3 reads TGTGCCAGTAGTATAGTCAGGGGAAAAGAGACCCAGTACTTC. It specifies CASSIVRGKETQYF.

The chain carries TRBV5-1 and TRBJ1-1; tentatively, D is TRBD1 (5 bases). Trimming cost V 4 bases and J 0 bases, with 13 bases left between them. Germline values: CDR1 SGHRS, CDR2 YFSETQ. This CDR3 has 15 amino acids. The CDR3: CASSPKEQVNTEAFF. DNA for the CDR3: TGCGCCAGCAGCCCGAAGGAACAGGTGAACACTGAAGCTTTCTTT.

The chain recombines TRBV5-1 with TRBJ2-1; the D gene is possibly TRBD1 (6 bases). This CDR3 has 16 amino acids. Germline V CDR1 and CDR2: SGHRS, YFSETQ. Trimming removed 4 bases from V and 4 bases from J, with 18 bases in between. CDR3 nucleotide sequence: TGCGCCAGCAGCCACTCACAGGGATCTCCTTACAATGAGCAGTTCTTC. It translates to CASSHSQGSPYNEQFF.

The chain carries TRBV2 and TRBJ1-2; 8 bases align to TRBD1. The CDR3 length is 13 residues. Looked up from germline, CDR1 is SNHLY and CDR2 is FYNNEI. V lost 5 bases and J lost 8; bases outside the gene matches: 7. This CDR3 reads CASSPPGGGGYTF. CDR3 sequence (DNA): TGTGCCAGCAGTCCCCCAGGGGGCGGCGGCTACACCTTC.

This clone was counted only a few times. The chain couples TRBV19 to TRBJ2-6; D perhaps matches TRBD2 (7 bases). The germline V gene encodes CDR1 LNHDA and CDR2 SQIVND (reference sequence). CDR3 length equals 16 residues. V gave up 2 bases and J gave up 2 bases, with 10 bases separating them. The CDR3 region is CASSIRGGAGANVLTF. The CDR3, as DNA: TGTGCCAGTAGTATAAGGGGGGGCGCTGGGGCCAACGTCCTGACTTTC.

V gene TRBV2 combines with J gene TRBJ2-3, with D uncertain. The CDR3 spans 15 residues. The germline gives CDR1 SNHLY, CDR2 FYNNEI. Trimming took off 9 bases at V and 2 bases at J, with 18 bases between the two ends. The DNA of the CDR3 is TGTGCCAGTCGACTGCTCGGCATCCACACAGATACGCAGTATTTT. It yields the protein CASRLLGIHTDTQYF.

The chain uses TRBV9 and TRBJ2-7; D uncertain. The V gene's germline CDR1 is SGDLS and CDR2 YYNGEE. V was pared by 3 bases and J by 5 bases, with 15 bases between. This CDR3 spans 14 amino acids. CDR3 in amino acids: CASSAYLGAHEQYF. The CDR3 region has the DNA TGTGCCAGCAGCGCCTATCTCGGAGCCCACGAGCAGTACTTC.

The rearrangement uses TRBV6-5 and TRBJ1-3; D perhaps matches TRBD1 (6 bases). This CDR3 contains 15 residues. Germline CDR1 is MNHEY and CDR2 is SVGAGI. Deletions cut 11 bases from V and 3 bases from J, with 20 bases between. The CDR3 DNA sequence: TGTGCCGTCAGGGGCGCCGGTGCATTTGGAAACACCATATATTTT. Translation gives CAVRGAGAFGNTIYF.

The rearrangement joins TRBV30 to TRBJ1-1; D remains ambiguous. Trimming pared 5 bases from V and 1 base from J, leaving 8 bases between. Germline-derived CDR1 and CDR2 are GTSNPN and SVGIG (reference sequence). The CDR3 consists of 12 residues. This CDR3 reads CAWLRANTEAFF. The CDR3 DNA is TGTGCCTGGCTGAGGGCGAACACTGAAGCTTTCTTT.